Detailed here is one T cell receptor beta chain. Its antigen is not identified. This sample's treatment: oral pan-JAK inhibitor, 5-10 mg twice daily. Alopecia areata patients provided lesional scalp punch biopsies and peripheral blood. The entry originates in a study of CD8+ T cells in alopecia areata. Study context: The drug, tofacitinib, lasted 6 to 18 months, followed by 6 months off drug.

Study findings and constraints: Scalp clonality and expanded CD8+ clones among the top 100 fell significantly with tofacitinib.

Trimming removed 6 bases at V and 0 bases at J, with 8 bases between. CDR3 length equals 13 residues. CDR1 is SEHNR and CDR2 is FQNEAQ in the germline V gene (reference sequence). RNA was extracted and reverse transcribed into cDNA as the sequencing template. TCRdb's table, derived via immunoSEQ multiplex PCR, lists solely in-frame clones and lacks some. The sample has more than 90,000 clones, about 59% seen once. This sequence originates from a human donor with alopecia areata. The sample here was CD8+ T cells sorted from blood, taken at week 24, from a patient treated with tofacitinib. V and J are TRBV7-9 and TRBJ2-5, with D possibly TRBD1 on 6 matching bases. The DNA for the CDR3 is TGTGCCAGCAGGACAGGAAACCAAGAGACCCAGTACTTC. Encoded protein: CASRTGNQETQYF. Variable domain in full (rest from reference TRBV7-9 and TRBJ2-5): DTGVSQNPRHKITKRGQNVTFRCDPISEHNRLYWYRQTLGQGPEFLTYFQNEAQLEKSRLLSDRFSAERPKGSFSTLEIQRTEQGDSAMYLCASRTGNQETQYFGPGTRLLVL.